These T cell receptor beta chains were read from a single sample in a study of blood T cells in healthy people across ages. TCRdb used MiXCR to reprocess the 5' RACE reads, holding one entry per CDR3 protein. The data contain hundreds of thousands of distinct CDR3 sequences, 58% of them seen just once; the ten biggest clones take up 30% to 45%. Material: blood. The source of these receptors is a man aged 55 to 70 in good health. The CDR3 runs from the conserved cysteine through the conserved F or W. Fields, in order: J gene, V gene, D gene, clone size, CDR3 protein, CDR3 DNA. A D gene is named only where the DNA matches it firmly. Clone size is stated in some rows and not others, as once, few, many or a class when expanded.

j_call: TRBJ2-7
v_call: TRBV28
d_call: -
clone_size: -
cdr3_aa: CASSSPARVSYEQYF
cdr3_nt: TGTGCCAGCAGTTCCCCAGCAAGGGTCTCCTACGAGCAGTACTTC

j_call: TRBJ2-5
v_call: TRBV9
d_call: -
clone_size: -
cdr3_aa: CASSVDYRETQYF
cdr3_nt: TGTGCCAGCAGCGTAGACTACCGAGAGACCCAGTACTTC

j_call: TRBJ2-5
v_call: TRBV20-1
d_call: TRBD2
clone_size: few
cdr3_aa: CSASREGETQYF
cdr3_nt: TGCAGTGCTTCCAGGGAGGGCGAGACCCAGTACTTC

j_call: TRBJ1-5
v_call: TRBV20-1
d_call: -
clone_size: few
cdr3_aa: CSARVWGGFNQPQHF
cdr3_nt: TGCAGTGCTAGGGTCTGGGGCGGGTTCAATCAGCCCCAGCATTTT

j_call: TRBJ1-1
v_call: TRBV15
d_call: TRBD1
clone_size: -
cdr3_aa: CATSTNVNRGLGTEAFF
cdr3_nt: TGTGCCACCAGCACCAATGTCAACAGGGGGCTGGGCACTGAAGCTTTCTTT

j_call: TRBJ2-4
v_call: TRBV20-1
d_call: TRBD2
clone_size: -
cdr3_aa: CSAVRDSGGANIQYF
cdr3_nt: TGCAGTGCCGTAAGAGATAGCGGGGGGGCGAACATTCAGTACTTC

j_call: TRBJ1-2
v_call: TRBV4-2
d_call: -
clone_size: -
cdr3_aa: CASSQEREGPQTYGYTF
cdr3_nt: TGTGCCAGCAGCCAAGAACGTGAAGGGCCTCAGACCTATGGCTACACCTTC

j_call: TRBJ1-5
v_call: TRBV4-1
d_call: TRBD1
clone_size: -
cdr3_aa: CASSQALTGANQPQHF
cdr3_nt: TGCGCCAGCAGCCAAGCTTTGACAGGGGCCAATCAGCCCCAGCATTTT

j_call: TRBJ2-3
v_call: TRBV5-1
d_call: TRBD1
clone_size: -
cdr3_aa: CASSLGQGVGDTQYF
cdr3_nt: TGCGCCAGCAGCTTGGGACAGGGGGTAGGAGATACGCAGTATTTT

j_call: TRBJ1-2
v_call: TRBV12-3/TRBV12-4
d_call: TRBD1
clone_size: few
cdr3_aa: CASSFSGTGSSYGYTF
cdr3_nt: TGTGCCAGCAGTTTCTCCGGGACAGGCAGTAGTTATGGCTACACCTTC

j_call: TRBJ2-3
v_call: TRBV12-3/TRBV12-4
d_call: -
clone_size: few
cdr3_aa: CASSQMTGHTQYF
cdr3_nt: TGTGCCAGCAGTCAGATGACAGGACATACGCAGTATTTT

j_call: TRBJ2-6
v_call: TRBV29-1
d_call: TRBD1
clone_size: once
cdr3_aa: CSVGVDRAGANVLTF
cdr3_nt: TGCAGCGTTGGGGTAGACAGGGCTGGGGCCAACGTCCTGACTTTC

j_call: TRBJ2-1
v_call: TRBV12-3/TRBV12-4
d_call: TRBD2
clone_size: -
cdr3_aa: CASSLAGVLNEQFF
cdr3_nt: TGTGCCAGCAGTCTAGCGGGGGTCCTCAATGAGCAGTTCTTC

j_call: TRBJ1-1
v_call: TRBV12-3/TRBV12-4
d_call: -
clone_size: -
cdr3_aa: CASSTRQAWNTEAFF
cdr3_nt: TGTGCCAGCAGTACCCGACAGGCCTGGAACACTGAAGCTTTCTTT

j_call: TRBJ2-6
v_call: TRBV20-1
d_call: TRBD1
clone_size: -
cdr3_aa: CSVPGQGSGANVLTF
cdr3_nt: TGCAGTGTCCCGGGACAGGGCTCTGGGGCCAACGTCCTGACTTTC

j_call: TRBJ2-7
v_call: TRBV5-1
d_call: TRBD2
clone_size: -
cdr3_aa: CASSYSSGPYEQYF
cdr3_nt: TGCGCCAGCAGCTATTCTAGCGGTCCCTACGAGCAGTACTTC

j_call: TRBJ2-3
v_call: TRBV5-1
d_call: -
clone_size: -
cdr3_aa: CASSPAGGATDTQYF
cdr3_nt: TGTGCCAGCAGTCCAGCCGGGGGAGCCACAGATACGCAGTATTTT

j_call: TRBJ2-5
v_call: TRBV18
d_call: -
clone_size: many
cdr3_aa: CASSPRTEETQYF
cdr3_nt: TGTGCCAGCAGCCCCAGGACTGAAGAGACCCAGTACTTC

j_call: TRBJ2-1
v_call: TRBV5-6
d_call: TRBD1
clone_size: -
cdr3_aa: CASSIGTGPRINEQFF
cdr3_nt: TGTGCCAGCAGCATTGGGACAGGGCCACGGATAAATGAGCAGTTCTTC

j_call: TRBJ2-6
v_call: TRBV9
d_call: -
clone_size: -
cdr3_aa: CASSGVDAGANVLTF
cdr3_nt: TGTGCCAGCAGCGGGGTAGACGCTGGGGCCAACGTCCTGACTTTC

j_call: TRBJ1-6
v_call: TRBV7-2
d_call: -
clone_size: -
cdr3_aa: CASSLGRRQGITVSPLHF
cdr3_nt: TGTGCCAGCAGCTTAGGTCGTAGGCAGGGCATTACCGTTTCACCCCTCCACTTT

j_call: TRBJ2-3
v_call: TRBV28
d_call: TRBD2
clone_size: -
cdr3_aa: CASSLPGLAVPSTDTQYF
cdr3_nt: TGTGCCAGCAGTTTACCCGGACTAGCGGTTCCTAGCACAGATACGCAGTATTTT

j_call: TRBJ2-5
v_call: TRBV7-2
d_call: TRBD2
clone_size: -
cdr3_aa: CASSLWASGGRETQYF
cdr3_nt: TGTGCCAGCAGCTTATGGGCTAGCGGGGGGAGGGAGACCCAGTACTTC

j_call: TRBJ2-3
v_call: TRBV3-1
d_call: TRBD1
clone_size: few
cdr3_aa: CASSLSGQPSTDTQYF
cdr3_nt: TGTGCCAGCAGCCTCTCGGGACAGCCTAGCACAGATACGCAGTATTTT

j_call: TRBJ2-1
v_call: TRBV11-2
d_call: TRBD1
clone_size: few
cdr3_aa: CASSLTGTEYNEQFF
cdr3_nt: TGTGCCAGCAGCCTCACCGGGACAGAGTACAATGAGCAGTTCTTC

j_call: TRBJ1-2
v_call: TRBV7-9
d_call: TRBD1
clone_size: -
cdr3_aa: CASSWNGQGRNGYTF
cdr3_nt: TGTGCCAGCAGCTGGAATGGACAGGGAAGGAATGGCTACACCTTC

j_call: TRBJ2-1
v_call: TRBV27
d_call: TRBD2
clone_size: -
cdr3_aa: CASSLSSGGAMQFF
cdr3_nt: TGTGCCAGCAGTCTCTCTAGCGGGGGGGCAATGCAGTTCTTC

j_call: TRBJ2-7
v_call: TRBV7-6
d_call: TRBD1
clone_size: once
cdr3_aa: CASSLAAGGGEQYF
cdr3_nt: TGTGCCAGCAGCTTAGCGGCAGGGGGCGGCGAGCAGTACTTC

j_call: TRBJ2-6
v_call: TRBV25-1
d_call: -
clone_size: -
cdr3_aa: CASRGGSGANVLTF
cdr3_nt: TGTGCCAGCAGGGGGGGTTCTGGGGCCAACGTCCTGACTTTC

j_call: TRBJ2-2
v_call: TRBV12-3/TRBV12-4
d_call: -
clone_size: once
cdr3_aa: CASRMTIPTGELFF
cdr3_nt: TGTGCCAGCAGGATGACAATTCCCACCGGGGAGCTGTTTTTT

j_call: TRBJ2-5
v_call: TRBV28
d_call: -
clone_size: -
cdr3_aa: CASSLRMPGRIQETQYF
cdr3_nt: TGTGCCAGCAGTTTACGCATGCCGGGACGGATACAAGAGACCCAGTACTTC

j_call: TRBJ1-1
v_call: TRBV6-2/TRBV6-3
d_call: -
clone_size: -
cdr3_aa: CASTRGRVTEAFF
cdr3_nt: TGTGCCAGCACCCGAGGCCGGGTGACTGAAGCTTTCTTT

j_call: TRBJ2-5
v_call: TRBV20-1
d_call: TRBD2
clone_size: few
cdr3_aa: CSAETSGGKFWQETQYF
cdr3_nt: TGCAGTGCGGAAACTAGCGGGGGGAAATTTTGGCAAGAGACCCAGTACTTC

j_call: TRBJ1-1
v_call: TRBV29-1
d_call: -
clone_size: -
cdr3_aa: CSAGINDRTEAFF
cdr3_nt: TGCAGCGCAGGTATAAACGACAGGACTGAAGCTTTCTTT

j_call: TRBJ1-4
v_call: TRBV6-6
d_call: -
clone_size: -
cdr3_aa: CASSYWGTEKLFF
cdr3_nt: TGTGCCAGCAGTTACTGGGGGACCGAAAAACTGTTTTTT

j_call: TRBJ2-1
v_call: TRBV29-1
d_call: -
clone_size: -
cdr3_aa: CSVADEAESSEQFF
cdr3_nt: TGCAGCGTCGCTGATGAGGCGGAGTCTAGTGAGCAGTTCTTC

j_call: TRBJ2-5
v_call: TRBV12-3/TRBV12-4
d_call: TRBD1
clone_size: few
cdr3_aa: CASSITGARETQYF
cdr3_nt: TGTGCCAGCAGCATCACAGGGGCGCGAGAGACCCAGTACTTC

j_call: TRBJ2-5
v_call: TRBV29-1
d_call: -
clone_size: -
cdr3_aa: CSVATTADPRETQYF
cdr3_nt: TGCAGCGTTGCGACGACAGCCGACCCACGAGAGACCCAGTACTTC

j_call: TRBJ2-6
v_call: TRBV7-2
d_call: -
clone_size: -
cdr3_aa: CASNQRGTTLSGANVLTF
cdr3_nt: TGTGCCAGCAACCAGAGGGGCACAACTCTCTCTGGGGCCAACGTCCTGACTTTC

j_call: TRBJ2-3
v_call: TRBV9
d_call: TRBD2
clone_size: -
cdr3_aa: CASSPSGDSDTQYF
cdr3_nt: TGTGCCAGCAGCCCGAGCGGGGACTCAGATACGCAGTATTTT

j_call: TRBJ2-5
v_call: TRBV7-7
d_call: -
clone_size: -
cdr3_aa: CASSRRSVGAGTQYF
cdr3_nt: TGTGCCAGCAGCCGTCGAAGCGTAGGGGCCGGGACCCAGTACTTC